The subject of this entry is one T cell receptor beta chain. This clone was recorded once. Its antigen is currently not known. Qualities for individual bases were not recorded, and no much larger clone is one base off. This sample stems from a study of T cell changes during pregnancy in multiple sclerosis (dated by TCRdb to the late 2010s). Some background on the complete study: The study examined how the T cell repertoire changed over the course of pregnancy in women with multiple sclerosis.

The library was produced with the immunoSEQ multiplex PCR assay. Sourced from immuneACCESS, this table was stored by TCRdb with only in-frame sequences that have V and J called. A share of the clones is absent; for the studies checked, an unresolved V gene accounts for under half, and the remainder has no known explanation. The table for this sample lists some 79,000 clones; about nine tenths of them were counted only once. Around 0.5% of the sample rests with the top ten. This specimen was CD4+ T cells from peripheral blood mononuclear cells, taken in the second trimester of pregnancy. The clonotype was recovered from a female donor with multiple sclerosis, enrolled in a pregnancy study.

The DNA sequence reads TGTGCCAGCAGCTTAGCGTACAGGGGGAGGAACACTGAAGCTTTCTTT. Its protein is CASSLAYRGRNTEAFF. The V gene is TRBV7-3 and the J gene is TRBJ1-1; TRBD1 lines up with 8 middle nucleotides. For this chain, trimming is 2 bases at the V end and 1 base at the J end, and the number of junction bases without a gene match is 6. The CDR1 and CDR2 encoded by the germline V gene are SGHTA and FQGTGA. The CDR3 has 16 amino acids, counting the end cysteine and phenylalanine. The retained sequence is limited to the CDR3, 48 bases, with the frame set at the first base.